This paragraph reports one T cell receptor (beta chain). Its matching antigen is unknown. This sample is part of a study of spatial heterogeneity in lung cancer. Whole-study context: Alpha-chain sequences were consistently detected less often than beta-chain sequences.

Study conclusions and caveats: The appearance of ubiquitous expanded tumor TCRs in blood was greater at resection than follow-up.

The time point was: sample taken at primary tumor resection. Untreated early-stage non-small cell lung cancer patients, around 72 in total, were the donors. Tumor, nontumor lung or frozen PBMC supplied whole RNA, sequenced without sorting. Germline CDR1 SGHRS, CDR2 YFSETQ. The junction had 7 bases not matched to a gene; V was cut back by 0 bases and J by 2 bases. CDR3 size: 17 residues. TCRdb re-derived calls from the 5' RACE reads in MiXCR, one entry per CDR3 protein. The sample lists 40,000 to 45,000 distinct CDR3 sequences, about 13% occurring once. The sample was PBMCs, taken at surgery. The receptor was isolated from a male donor with early-stage non-small cell lung cancer. The chain combines TRBV5-1 with TRBJ1-3; the match to TRBD1 covers 8 bases. DNA of the CDR3: TGCGCCAGCAGCTTGGATTGGCAGGGGGCGCCTGGAAACACCATATATTTT. Translating gives CASSLDWQGAPGNTIYF.